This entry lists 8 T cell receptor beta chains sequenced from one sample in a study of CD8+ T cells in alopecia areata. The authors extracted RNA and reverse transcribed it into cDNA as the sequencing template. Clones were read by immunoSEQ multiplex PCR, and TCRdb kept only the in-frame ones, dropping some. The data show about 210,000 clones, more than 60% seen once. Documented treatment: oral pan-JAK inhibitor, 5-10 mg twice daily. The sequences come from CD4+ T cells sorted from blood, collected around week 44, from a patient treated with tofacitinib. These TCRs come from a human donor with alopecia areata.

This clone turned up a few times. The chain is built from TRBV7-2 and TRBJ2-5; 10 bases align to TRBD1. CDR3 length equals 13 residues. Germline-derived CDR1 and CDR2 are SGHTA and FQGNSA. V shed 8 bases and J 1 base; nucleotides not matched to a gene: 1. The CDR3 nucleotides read TGTGCCAGCGGGACAGGGGTCCAAGAGACCCAGTACTTC. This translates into CASGTGVQETQYF.

The CDR3 region has the DNA TGCGCCAGCAGATACGACAGCGGGGAAGCTTTCTTT. Translating it yields CASRYDSGEAFF. The rearrangement joins TRBV5-1 to TRBJ1-1; possibly TRBD1 for D (5 bases). The V gene's germline CDR1 is SGHRS and CDR2 YFSETQ. Trimming stripped 5 bases from V and 8 bases from J, with 13 bases between. The CDR3 extends over 12 amino acids.

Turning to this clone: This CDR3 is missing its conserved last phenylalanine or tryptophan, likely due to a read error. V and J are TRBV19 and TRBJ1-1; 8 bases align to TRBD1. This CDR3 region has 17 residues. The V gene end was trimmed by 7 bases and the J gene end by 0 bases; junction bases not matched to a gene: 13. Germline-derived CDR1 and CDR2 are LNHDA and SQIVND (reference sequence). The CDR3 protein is CASNPGTGIPMNTEAFL. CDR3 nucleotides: TGTGCCAGTAACCCCGGGACAGGAATTCCCATGAACACTGAAGCTTTCCTT.

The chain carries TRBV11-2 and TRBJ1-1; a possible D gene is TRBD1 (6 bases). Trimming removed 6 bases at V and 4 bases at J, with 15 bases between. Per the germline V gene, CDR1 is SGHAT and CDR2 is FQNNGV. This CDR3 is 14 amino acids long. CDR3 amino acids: CASSSDRTRTEAFF. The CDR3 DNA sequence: TGTGCCAGCAGTAGCGACAGGACACGCACTGAAGCTTTCTTT. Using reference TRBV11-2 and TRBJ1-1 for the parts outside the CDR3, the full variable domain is EAGVAQSPRYKIIEKRQSVAFWCNPISGHATLYWYQQILGQGPKLLIQFQNNGVVDDSQLPKDRFSAERLKGVDSTLKIQPAKLEDSAVYLCASSSDRTRTEAFFGQGTRLTVV.

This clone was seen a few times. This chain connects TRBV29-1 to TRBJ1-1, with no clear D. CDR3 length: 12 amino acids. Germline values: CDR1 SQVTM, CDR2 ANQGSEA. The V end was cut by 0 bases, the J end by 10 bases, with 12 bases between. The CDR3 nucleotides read TGCAGCGTTGAAGACAGGTCTGCGGGAGCTTTCTTT. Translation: CSVEDRSAGAFF.

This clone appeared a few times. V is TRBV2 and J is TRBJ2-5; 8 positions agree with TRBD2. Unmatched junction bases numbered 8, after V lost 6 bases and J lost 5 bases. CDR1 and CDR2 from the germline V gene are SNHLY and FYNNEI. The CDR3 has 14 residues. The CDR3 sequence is CASRLPGGTETQYF. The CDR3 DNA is TGTGCCAGCAGGTTGCCGGGGGGGACGGAGACCCAGTACTTC.

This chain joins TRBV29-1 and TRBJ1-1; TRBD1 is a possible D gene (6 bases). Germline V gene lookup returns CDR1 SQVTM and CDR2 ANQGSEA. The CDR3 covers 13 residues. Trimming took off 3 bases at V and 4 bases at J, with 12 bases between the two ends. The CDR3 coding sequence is TGCAGCGTTGAGCTCGGGGGGGCCACTGAAGCTTTCTTT. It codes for CSVELGGATEAFF.

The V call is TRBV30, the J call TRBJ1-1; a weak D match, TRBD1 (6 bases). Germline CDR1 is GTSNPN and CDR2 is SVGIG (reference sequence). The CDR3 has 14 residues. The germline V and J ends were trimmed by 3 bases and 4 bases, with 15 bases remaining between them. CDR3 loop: CAWRQQGAATEAFF. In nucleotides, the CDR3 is TGTGCCTGGAGACAACAGGGTGCAGCCACTGAAGCTTTCTTT.